This passage covers 26 T cell receptor beta chains from one sample sequenced in a study of T cell changes during pregnancy in multiple sclerosis. Repertoires were generated with immunoSEQ multiplex PCR, while TCRdb's copy carries only in-frame clones and drops some. The data show about 40,000 clones, 94% seen once. The sequences come from peripheral blood, collected in the third trimester of pregnancy. The receptors stem from a female donor with multiple sclerosis, enrolled in a pregnancy study.

The count of this clone is one. This rearrangement joins TRBV19 to TRBJ2-1; TRBD2 agrees at 9 bases. The CDR3 totals 14 residues. After removal of 8 bases from V and 2 bases from J, the junction contained 4 bases not matched to a gene. Looked up from germline, CDR1 is LNHDA and CDR2 is SQIVND (reference sequence). This CDR3 reads CASRASGTYNEQFF. The CDR3 DNA reads as TGTGCCAGTCGCGCTAGCGGGACCTACAATGAGCAGTTCTTC.

This chain joins TRBV19 and TRBJ1-1, with D unclear. The CDR3 totals 13 residues. Germline lookup yields CDR1 LNHDA and CDR2 SQIVND (reference sequence). V dropped 3 bases and J dropped 2 bases, with 7 bases sitting between them. The DNA for the CDR3 is TGTGCCAGTAGTATTCGGGAAAACACTGAAGCTTTCTTT. This codes for CASSIRENTEAFF.

The V call is TRBV6-5, the J call TRBJ2-1; D is perhaps TRBD2 (6 bases). The CDR3 has 14 amino acids. Germline V CDR1 and CDR2: MNHEY, SVGAGI. Trimming shortened V by 2 bases and J by 6 bases, and 11 bases separated the two germline ends. This CDR3 reads CASSYGGVSNEQFF. DNA for the CDR3: TGTGCCAGCAGTTACGGAGGGGTTTCCAATGAGCAGTTCTTC.

The chain carries TRBV5-1 and TRBJ2-1; D may be TRBD2 (5 bases). CDR3 length: 16 residues. V lost 0 bases, J lost 3 bases, and 13 bases lay in between. Germline V gene sequence: CDR1 SGHRS, CDR2 YFSETQ. CDR3 DNA: TGCGCCAGCAGCTTGGTTCCCAGCGGCGGCTACAATGAGCAGTTCTTC. Amino acids: CASSLVPSGGYNEQFF.

The chain has TRBV19 and TRBJ1-1; TRBD1 matches 7 bases. CDR3 size: 15 residues. J lost 1 base, V lost 6 bases, and 8 bases had no gene match. Germline V gives CDR1 LNHDA, CDR2 SQIVND (reference sequence). The CDR3 loop reads CASSRDRGGNTEAFF. In nucleotides, the CDR3 is TGTGCCAGTAGCCGGGACAGAGGGGGGAACACTGAAGCTTTCTTT.

V is TRBV5-4 and J is TRBJ2-1, with 9 bases fitting TRBD1. J lost 2 bases, V lost 4 bases, and 4 bases had no gene match. This CDR3 region has 15 residues. Germline lookup yields CDR1 SGHNT and CDR2 YYREEE (reference sequence). The CDR3: CASSPRQGAYNEQFF. The CDR3 region has the DNA TGTGCCAGCAGCCCCCGACAGGGGGCCTACAATGAGCAGTTCTTC.

The CDR3 bases are TGTGCCAGCAGCCAGGGGAAGGATCAGCCCCAGCATTTT. It specifies CASSQGKDQPQHF. The chain combines TRBV11-2 with TRBJ1-5; tentative D call: TRBD1 (6 bases). V was pared by 5 bases and J by 5 bases, with 10 bases between. CDR1 is SGHAT, CDR2 FQNNGV, per germline. The CDR3 covers 13 residues.

The chain links TRBV7-6 to TRBJ2-5, with 8 bases fitting TRBD2. V lost 4 bases, J lost 3 bases, and 4 bases stayed unmatched. Germline V lookup: CDR1 SGHVS, CDR2 FNYEAQ. This CDR3 is built from 14 residues. CDR3 sequence reads: CASSSGGPEETQYF. CDR3 DNA sequence: TGTGCCAGCAGCTCGGGGGGGCCAGAAGAGACCCAGTACTTC.

This rearrangement joins TRBV5-1 to TRBJ2-7; TRBD1 agrees at 9 bases. This CDR3 is 13 amino acids long. Trimming took 4 bases from V and 6 from J; bases not matched to a gene: 5. Germline CDR1 and CDR2: SGHRS and YFSETQ. The CDR3 coding sequence is TGCGCCAGCAGCCCCTGGACAGGGGCCGAGCAGTACTTC. Protein sequence: CASSPWTGAEQYF.

V usage is TRBV5-5 and J usage is TRBJ2-1; D may be TRBD2 (6 bases). This CDR3 is built from 17 residues. Trimming shortened V by 4 bases and J by 0 bases, and 17 bases separated the two germline ends. Looked up from germline, CDR1 is SGHKS and CDR2 is YYEKEE (reference sequence). CDR3 nucleotide sequence: TGTGCCAGCAGCGCGGGGAGATCAGGACTCTCCTACAATGAGCAGTTCTTC. Translating it yields CASSAGRSGLSYNEQFF.

The V call is TRBV6-1, the J call TRBJ1-5; weak D call: TRBD1 (5 bases). Germline V gives CDR1 MNHNS, CDR2 SASEGT. The CDR3 consists of 14 residues. Trimming stripped 6 bases from V and 11 bases from J, with 20 bases between. The CDR3 loop reads CASRPGGDVGAQHF. Here the CDR3 DNA reads TGTGCCAGCAGGCCGGGAGGGGATGTTGGGGCCCAGCATTTT.

The rearrangement uses TRBV5-4 and TRBJ2-2, with D unclear. Germline CDR1 and CDR2: SGHNT and YYREEE (reference sequence). This CDR3 is built from 12 residues. Trimming left V 4 bases short and J 4 bases short, with 5 bases between. The CDR3 coding sequence is TGTGCCAGCAGCCCTAGCACCGGGGAGCTGTTTTTT. Translating it yields CASSPSTGELFF.

The chain is built from TRBV19 and TRBJ2-7; 9 positions agree with TRBD2. CDR1 and CDR2 from the germline V gene are LNHDA and SQIVND (reference sequence). With 7 bases clipped from V and 5 bases from J, the junction kept 6 bases outside the gene matches. The CDR3 loop spans 13 amino acids. CDR3 residues: CASKAGGPDEQYF. Written as DNA, the CDR3 is TGTGCCAGTAAGGCGGGGGGGCCCGACGAGCAGTACTTC.

The sample holds one count of this clone. This sequence joins TRBV5-1 and TRBJ2-2; D is ambiguous. V was shortened by 0 bases and J by 6 bases, with 18 bases between the two germline ends. From germline, CDR1 is SGHRS and CDR2 YFSETQ. This CDR3 is 17 amino acids long. The CDR3 spells CASSLAPGHATAGELFF. The CDR3 region has the DNA TGCGCCAGCAGCTTGGCGCCAGGCCATGCGACCGCCGGGGAGCTGTTTTTT.

The gene calls are TRBV9 and TRBJ2-1; 7 positions match TRBD1. Germline V lookup: CDR1 SGDLS, CDR2 YYNGEE. This CDR3 comprises 16 residues. V dropped 0 bases and J dropped 10; count of bases not matched to a gene: 13. The CDR3 sequence is CASSVVDGRGRIEQFF. The CDR3 nucleotides are TGTGCCAGCAGCGTAGTAGACGGAAGGGGGCGAATCGAGCAGTTCTTC.

This chain links TRBV19 with TRBJ2-4, with 7 bases lining up with TRBD2. V lost 10 bases and J lost 3; bases outside the gene matches: 6. The CDR3 has 13 residues. The germline V gene has CDR1 LNHDA and CDR2 SQIVND (reference sequence). This chain's CDR3 is CATGEGGKNIQYF. CDR3 sequence (DNA): TGTGCCACCGGGGAGGGAGGCAAAAACATTCAGTACTTC.

The CDR3 region is CASSPRSSRGLSQETQYF. The CDR3 nucleotides are TGTGCCAGCTCACCACGAAGTTCCAGGGGCCTCAGCCAAGAGACCCAGTACTTC. V and J are TRBV18 and TRBJ2-5; possible D gene TRBD1, 6 bases. Germline V lookup: CDR1 KGHSH, CDR2 LQKENI. The CDR3 extends over 18 amino acids. Deletions cut 1 base from V and 1 base from J, with 19 bases between.

V is TRBV5-1 and J is TRBJ2-3, with D unclear. The CDR3 has 14 residues. The germline CDR1 and CDR2 sequences are SGHRS and YFSETQ. With 0 bases removed from V and 0 bases from J, the gap between germline ends came to 5 bases. The DNA for the CDR3 is TGCGCCAGCAGCTTGGGCGGCAGCACAGATACGCAGTATTTT. It is translated as CASSLGGSTDTQYF.

The genes are TRBV5-1 and TRBJ1-1; D remains unclear. Germline V gives CDR1 SGHRS, CDR2 YFSETQ. The CDR3 is 13 amino acids. The V gene lost 0 bases and the J gene lost 7 bases, with 10 bases spanning the gap. The CDR3 DNA follows: TGCGCCAGCAGCTTGGAAGGGAGGTATGAAGCTTTCTTT. Encoded protein: CASSLEGRYEAFF.

The chain links TRBV7-3 to TRBJ2-5; 7 bases map to TRBD1. CDR1 is SGHTA, CDR2 FQGTGA, per germline. V shed 4 bases and J 3 bases; nucleotides not matched to a gene: 2. The CDR3 contains 13 residues. As DNA, the CDR3 is TGTGCCAGCAGCTCCGACAGGGAAGAGACCCAGTACTTC. Its translation: CASSSDREETQYF.

This rearrangement joins TRBV6-6 to TRBJ2-1; tentative D call: TRBD2 (5 bases). The V gene lost 2 bases and the J gene lost 13 bases, with 21 bases spanning the gap. The germline V gene has CDR1 MNHNY and CDR2 SVGAGI (reference sequence). CDR3 length equals 15 residues. In DNA, the CDR3 is TGTGCCAGCAGTTACATGGACGGGGTCGACGTACCTCAGTTCTTC. It encodes CASSYMDGVDVPQFF.

The genes are TRBV19 and TRBJ1-3; a weak D match, TRBD1 (5 bases). Trimming removed 3 bases from V and 2 bases from J, with 14 bases in between. CDR1 is LNHDA, CDR2 SQIVND, per germline (reference sequence). The CDR3 covers 16 residues. The CDR3 region is CASSIGQGGPGNTIYF. The CDR3 DNA sequence: TGTGCCAGTAGTATCGGGCAGGGAGGACCTGGAAACACCATATATTTT. The whole variable domain, filled in from reference TRBV19 and TRBJ1-3, reads DGGITQSPKYLFRKEGQNVTLSCEQNLNHDAMYWYRQDPGQGLRLIYYSQIVNDFQKGDIAEGYSVSREKKESFPLTVTSAQKNPTAFYLCASSIGQGGPGNTIYFGEGSWLTVV.

The gene calls are TRBV7-3 and TRBJ1-1, with 9 bases lining up with TRBD1. The CDR3 spans 16 residues. Trimming cost V 3 bases and J 1 base; bases outside gene matches: 6. CDR1 is SGHTA, CDR2 FQGTGA, per germline. The CDR3 DNA reads as TGTGCCAGCAGCTTTACAGGGGGCGTGGGGAACACTGAAGCTTTCTTT. The encoded protein is CASSFTGGVGNTEAFF.

CDR3 region: CAWSDRVTEAFF. In nucleotides, the CDR3 is TGTGCCTGGAGTGACAGGGTCACTGAAGCTTTCTTT. The chain couples TRBV30 to TRBJ1-1; TRBD1 might be the D (6 bases). The V gene lost 1 base and the J gene lost 4 bases, with 7 bases spanning the gap. CDR3 length equals 12 residues. Germline V gene sequence: CDR1 GTSNPN, CDR2 SVGIG (reference sequence). Supplemented by reference TRBV30 and TRBJ1-1, the full variable domain reads SQTIHQWPATLVQPVGSPLSLECTVEGTSNPNLYWYRQAAGRGLQLLFYSVGIGQISSEVPQNLSASRPQDRQFILSSKKLLLSDSGFYLCAWSDRVTEAFFGQGTRLTVV.

This clone was seen a single time. The gene calls are TRBV10-3 and TRBJ2-7, with D possibly being TRBD1 (6 bases). The V gene lost 7 bases and the J gene lost 5 bases, with 15 bases spanning the gap. This CDR3 is built from 13 residues. Germline CDR1 is ENHRY and CDR2 is SYGVKD. The DNA of the CDR3 is TGTGCCATCAAGGACAGTTCCCTAGACGAGCAGTACTTC. Translating gives CAIKDSSLDEQYF.

The chain carries TRBV7-9 and TRBJ2-5, with 8 bases fitting TRBD2. V was pared by 8 bases and J by 4 bases, with 6 bases of the junction left unmatched. CDR3 length equals 13 residues. CDR1 and CDR2 from the germline V gene are SEHNR and FQNEAQ (reference sequence). The CDR3 loop reads CASVAGGRETQYF. As DNA, the CDR3 is TGTGCCAGCGTGGCGGGAGGCAGAGAGACCCAGTACTTC.